This T cell receptor (beta chain) was identified in a study of blood T cell repertoires in COVID-19. On the study more broadly: Samples representing acute and convalescent COVID-19 were sourced from the United States, Italy and Spain. PBMCs, B-cell-depleted T cells, or T cells provided the cDNA or gDNA that made up the material.

Per the original methods: Reference gene primer amplification gave nucleated cell count estimates. Clones were read by immunoSEQ multiplex PCR, and TCRdb kept only the in-frame ones, dropping some. That table gives V, J and clone size, and the DNA gave D and trimming. Found here are approximately 280,000 clones, more than 75% of them singletons; the top ten hold roughly 1.9%. Trimming shortened V by 6 bases and J by 0 bases, and 14 bases separated the two germline ends. The CDR3 runs to 15 residues. Germline CDR1 MNHEY, CDR2 SVGEGT. The TCR originated in a woman aged 25 to 39 who had recovered from COVID-19. The chain has TRBV6-2 or TRBV6-3 and TRBJ1-1, with D possibly being TRBD1 (6 bases). Material for sequencing was peripheral blood. The DNA for the CDR3 is TGTGCCAGCAGCGACGGACAGCTCATGAACACTGAAGCTTTCTTT. Translation: CASSDGQLMNTEAFF.